A single sample is the source of the 18 T cell receptor beta chains below, sequenced in a study of T-cell reconstitution after alpha-beta-depleted transplantation in children. Preparation of the TCRbeta library used unique molecular identifiers. TCRdb called the PCR reads again in MiXCR, with one record for every CDR3 protein. The repertoire holds around 17,000 distinct CDR3 sequences, with around 5.8% as singletons. The sequencing here drew on PBMCs, taken before TCRalphabeta/CD19-depleted stem cell transplant. The receptors were sampled from a boy aged 5 to 17 with acute lymphoblastic leukemia, due to receive a stem cell transplant.

This clonotype qualifies as medium-sized. The chain joins TRBV7-2 to TRBJ2-1, with 10 bases matching TRBD2. The CDR3 covers 16 residues. V shed 4 bases, J shed 3 bases, and the junction held 6 bases outside the gene matches. Germline V gene lookup returns CDR1 SGHTA and CDR2 FQGNSA. CDR3 protein: CASSSPASGSYNEQFF. The CDR3 region has the DNA TGTGCCAGCAGCTCACCCGCTAGCGGGAGCTACAATGAGCAGTTCTTC.

This clonotype was seen many times. CDR3 protein: CASPRMGIEPQHF. As DNA, the CDR3 is TGTGCCAGCCCCCGAATGGGAATAGAGCCCCAGCATTTT. The chain uses TRBV6-5 and TRBJ1-5; no reliable D call. The CDR3 extends over 13 amino acids. Germline V gives CDR1 MNHEY, CDR2 SVGAGI. V lost 8 bases and J lost 8, with 16 bases in between.

This clonotype showed up many times. The genes are TRBV12-5 and TRBJ2-7; D tentatively reads TRBD1 or TRBD2 (5 bases each). Germline CDR1 and CDR2: LGHNT and FRNRAP. V was clipped by 4 bases and J by 2 bases, with 12 bases between them. This CDR3 has 14 residues. The CDR3 spells CASGSGQVAYEQYF. The CDR3 nucleotides read TGTGCTAGTGGTTCGGGGCAAGTAGCCTACGAGCAGTACTTC.

Many counts were recorded for this clonotype. V is TRBV6-5 and J is TRBJ1-5; 9 positions agree with TRBD1. The CDR3 is 14 amino acids. V was clipped by 6 bases and J by 1 base; unmatched bases: 1. CDR1 MNHEY and CDR2 SVGAGI come from the germline V gene. The CDR3 protein is CASRGTGSNQPQHF. CDR3 DNA: TGTGCCAGCAGGGGGACAGGGAGCAATCAGCCCCAGCATTTT.

At least ten counts were recorded for this clonotype. The chain is built from TRBV4-1 and TRBJ1-5; D gene ambiguous. Looked up from germline, CDR1 is MGHRA and CDR2 is YSYEKL. The V gene lost 0 bases and the J gene lost 2 bases, with 8 bases spanning the gap. The CDR3 spans 15 residues. The CDR3 protein is CASSQDRRRNQPQHF. The CDR3 nucleotides read TGCGCCAGCAGCCAAGATAGGCGCCGCAATCAGCCCCAGCATTTT.

This clonotype was seen ten or more times. This chain links TRBV7-2 with TRBJ1-4; D not certain. Trimming removed 1 base from V and 8 bases from J, with 11 bases in between. The CDR3 consists of 14 residues. Per germline, CDR1 SGHTA and CDR2 FQGNSA. The CDR3: CASSLGLRSEKLFF. Written as DNA, the CDR3 is TGTGCCAGCAGCTTAGGACTTCGATCAGAAAAACTGTTTTTT.

This clonotype was seen at least ten times. The chain carries TRBV27 and TRBJ1-6; D gene ambiguous. This CDR3 contains 12 residues. The V and J ends lost 7 bases and 7 bases respectively, with 8 bases between them. CDR1 and CDR2 (germline): MNHEY, SMNVEV (reference sequence). The CDR3 loop is CASTTVNSPLHF. The CDR3 region has the DNA TGTGCCAGCACCACAGTAAATTCACCCCTCCACTTT.

This clonotype was observed many times. The rearrangement uses TRBV19 and TRBJ1-5, with a tentative D call TRBD1 (5 bases). Germline loops: CDR1 LNHDA, CDR2 SQIVND (reference sequence). Trimming shortened V by 3 bases and J by 9 bases, and 12 bases separated the two germline ends. This CDR3 is 13 amino acids long. The CDR3 loop is CASSITGWAPQHF. DNA of the CDR3: TGTGCCAGTAGTATCACAGGATGGGCGCCCCAGCATTTT. Variable domain in full (rest from reference TRBV19 and TRBJ1-5): DGGITQSPKYLFRKEGQNVTLSCEQNLNHDAMYWYRQDPGQGLRLIYYSQIVNDFQKGDIAEGYSVSREKKESFPLTVTSAQKNPTAFYLCASSITGWAPQHFGDGTRLSIL.

This clonotype is labeled medium-sized. The V call is TRBV12-3 or TRBV12-4, the J call TRBJ2-7, with no clear D. V shed 7 bases and J shed 1 base, with 11 bases lying between them. The CDR3 is 13 amino acids. The CDR3 DNA reads as TGTGCCAGCACTTCCTGGGGTTCCTACGAGCAGTACTTC. Translated, it gives CASTSWGSYEQYF.

Within the sample, this clonotype is medium-sized. The chain combines TRBV12-3 or TRBV12-4 with TRBJ2-3; no clear D. CDR3 size: 12 residues. Trimming pared 4 bases from V and 2 bases from J, leaving 4 bases between. CDR3 DNA: TGTGCCAGCAGTTCCTACACAGATACGCAGTATTTT. This codes for CASSSYTDTQYF.

This clonotype was observed many times. The chain is built from TRBV7-9 and TRBJ2-7; 11 bases line up with TRBD1. The CDR3 is made up of 14 amino acids. From germline, CDR1 is SEHNR and CDR2 FQNEAQ (reference sequence). V dropped 5 bases and J dropped 6; count of bases not matched to a gene: 6. The CDR3 protein is CASSPGQGAPEQYF. The CDR3 nucleotides read TGTGCCAGCAGCCCAGGACAGGGGGCCCCCGAGCAGTACTTC.

This clonotype was found many times. CDR3 coding DNA: TGCGCCAGCAGCATAGGACATATTAGCTCCTACGAGCAGTACTTC. Amino acid sequence: CASSIGHISSYEQYF. The chain has TRBV5-1 and TRBJ2-7, with D maybe TRBD1 (5 bases). This CDR3 is 15 amino acids long. Looked up from germline, CDR1 is SGHRS and CDR2 is YFSETQ. The ends were cut back, 4 bases at V and 0 bases at J, with 14 bases in the middle.

This clonotype has at least ten counts. This chain links TRBV3-1 with TRBJ2-3; TRBD2 might be the D (6 bases). The CDR3 is 16 amino acids. Germline CDR1 LGHDT, CDR2 YNNKEL (reference sequence). Trimming took 1 base from V and 2 from J, leaving 13 bases between them. The chain's CDR3 is CASSQVTAGLTDTQYF. CDR3 nucleotide sequence: TGTGCCAGCAGCCAAGTAACGGCGGGGCTCACAGATACGCAGTATTTT.

This clonotype was observed many times. V usage is TRBV7-6 and J usage is TRBJ2-1; D unresolved. CDR3 size: 13 residues. The germline CDR1 and CDR2 sequences are SGHVS and FNYEAQ. Between the trimmed V and J ends, which lost 1 base and 4 bases, there was a span of 5 bases. CDR3 loop: CASSLGQYNEQFF. The CDR3 coding sequence is TGTGCCAGCAGCTTAGGGCAGTACAATGAGCAGTTCTTC. The full variable domain, rest sourced from reference TRBV7-6 and TRBJ2-1, is GAGVSQSPRYKVTKRGQDVALRCDPISGHVSLYWYRQALGQGPEFLTYFNYEAQQDKSGLPNDRFSAERPEGSISTLTIQRTEQRDSAMYRCASSLGQYNEQFFGPGTRLTVL.

This clonotype has a handful of counts. The genes are TRBV2 and TRBJ2-7; 11 bases line up with TRBD1. The CDR3 extends over 14 amino acids. Germline V gene data show CDR1 as SNHLY and CDR2 as FYNNEI. V trimming: 8 bases; J trimming: 5 bases; junction bases outside the gene matches: 8. CDR3 residues: CASVWTGGFNEQYF. CDR3 DNA sequence: TGTGCCAGCGTCTGGACAGGGGGCTTCAACGAGCAGTACTTC.

There are many counts of this clonotype. V is TRBV7-9 and J is TRBJ2-1; 9 bases map to TRBD1. Unmatched junction bases numbered 11, after V lost 7 bases and J lost 7 bases. The germline V gene encodes CDR1 SEHNR and CDR2 FQNEAQ (reference sequence). CDR3 length: 15 residues. The CDR3 nucleotides read TGTGCCAGCACCTCCGTTGGGACAGGGAAAAATGAGCAGTTCTTC. Its translation is CASTSVGTGKNEQFF.

By proportion, this clonotype is medium-sized. The chain is built from TRBV6-5 and TRBJ2-1; D unresolved. The CDR3 is 16 amino acids. CDR1 and CDR2 from the germline V gene are MNHEY and SVGAGI. Trimming pared 6 bases from V and 9 bases from J, leaving 24 bases between. The CDR3 DNA reads as TGTGCCAGCAGACACAATCTGGACCGCATCCGCGGTGAGCAGTTCTTC. Its protein product is CASRHNLDRIRGEQFF.

The J gene is TRBJ2-1, the V gene TRBV7-9, with TRBD2 matching over 11 bases. This CDR3 has 14 residues. Germline V CDR1 and CDR2: SEHNR, FQNEAQ (reference sequence). V lost 4 bases and J lost 9; bases outside the gene matches: 5. CDR3 residues: CASSSLAGGFEQFF. As DNA, the CDR3 is TGTGCCAGCAGCTCTCTAGCGGGGGGTTTTGAGCAGTTCTTC.